Below, 19 T cell receptor beta chains from the same sample are listed, as sequenced in a study of blood T cell repertoires in COVID-19. The repertoire was sequenced with immunoSEQ multiplex PCR; TCRdb's copy has only in-frame clones and lacks some. There are a few hundred thousand clones in the sample; approximately 88% occur only once, and about a tenth lies in the top ten. Sequencing was performed on peripheral blood. The receptor source for this set is a woman in her seventies with COVID-19, enrolled during active disease.

This clone was detected once. This rearrangement joins TRBV18 to TRBJ2-1, with 8 bases aligning to TRBD1. This CDR3 is built from 16 residues. The ends lost 5 bases at V and 0 bases at J; junction bases unmatched: 6. The V gene's germline CDR1 is KGHSH and CDR2 LQKENI. CDR3 bases: TGTGCCAGCTCAGCCGGGACAGGAAGCTCCTACAATGAGCAGTTCTTC. It specifies CASSAGTGSSYNEQFF.

This chain connects TRBV19 to TRBJ2-1; weak D call: TRBD1 (6 bases). The CDR3 is made up of 11 amino acids. V was clipped by 10 bases and J by 9 bases, with 13 bases between them. The germline CDR1 and CDR2 sequences are LNHDA and SQIVND (reference sequence). CDR3 sequence: CATDRGGEQFF. In DNA, the CDR3 is TGTGCCACGGACAGAGGTGGTGAGCAGTTCTTC.

The chain combines TRBV29-1 with TRBJ1-4; the match to TRBD1 covers 8 bases. The germline V gene has CDR1 SQVTM and CDR2 ANQGSEA. This CDR3 spans 14 amino acids. Trimming removed 7 bases from V and 10 bases from J; junction bases left unmatched: 14. CDR3 protein: CSAMEGTGDGKLFF. CDR3 sequence (DNA): TGCAGCGCTATGGAGGGGACAGGTGACGGAAAACTGTTTTTT.

V and J are TRBV19 and TRBJ1-5; TRBD1 agrees at 7 bases. Germline lookup yields CDR1 LNHDA and CDR2 SQIVND (reference sequence). V dropped 6 bases and J dropped 1; count of bases not matched to a gene: 12. The CDR3 is made up of 17 amino acids. The CDR3 DNA is TGTGCCAGTAGATTAAACAGGGGTTCGTTAAGCAATCAGCCCCAGCATTTT. It encodes CASRLNRGSLSNQPQHF.

The V and J genes are TRBV6-5 and TRBJ2-7; possibly TRBD1 for D (5 bases). V was trimmed by 5 bases and J by 3 bases, leaving 11 bases between them. The CDR3 extends over 13 amino acids. Germline-derived CDR1 and CDR2 are MNHEY and SVGAGI. Written as DNA, the CDR3 is TGTGCCAGCAGTAAGGACAACAGCTACGAGCAGTACTTC. Its translation is CASSKDNSYEQYF.

This chain uses TRBV5-1 with TRBJ2-5; 11 bases agree with TRBD2. Trimming removed 0 bases from V and 1 base from J; junction bases left unmatched: 2. Germline V gene data show CDR1 as SGHRS and CDR2 as YFSETQ. This CDR3 has 16 amino acids. The CDR3 reads CASSLGGLAGQETQYF. The CDR3, as DNA: TGCGCCAGCAGCTTGGGCGGACTAGCGGGCCAAGAGACCCAGTACTTC.

This rearrangement joins TRBV6-5 to TRBJ1-1; D is possibly TRBD1 (6 bases). This CDR3 comprises 15 residues. V shed 7 bases and J shed 1 base, with 16 bases lying between them. Germline CDR1 reads MNHEY; CDR2 reads SVGAGI. The CDR3 DNA sequence: TGTGCCAGCACTCACGGGGGGGGGCCGAACACTGAAGCTTTCTTT. It is translated as CASTHGGGPNTEAFF.

The chain uses TRBV5-3 and TRBJ2-1; TRBD2 might be the D (6 bases). TRBV5-3 is an ORF; its function is uncertain. V lost 0 bases and J 2 bases, leaving 12 bases between the germline ends. This CDR3 has 16 residues. DNA for the CDR3: TGTGCCAGAAGCTTGGGCCAACGGGAGACCTACAATGAGCAGTTCTTC. It translates to CARSLGQRETYNEQFF.

The chain is built from TRBV19 and TRBJ1-1, with 7 bases lining up with TRBD1. Germline CDR1 is LNHDA and CDR2 is SQIVND (reference sequence). The CDR3 is made up of 15 amino acids. Trimming removed 4 bases from V and 2 bases from J; junction bases left unmatched: 7. Here the CDR3 DNA reads TGTGCCAGTAGTACGACAGGGTTTGGAAACACTGAAGCTTTCTTT. Its protein is CASSTTGFGNTEAFF.

V and J are TRBV11-2 and TRBJ2-5; 8 bases are shared with TRBD2. The CDR3 contains 15 residues. Germline V lookup: CDR1 SGHAT, CDR2 FQNNGV. Trimming at V came to 1 base and at J to 2 bases, leaving 3 bases not matched to a gene. The CDR3 loop is CASSLVTGGQETQYF. The DNA of the CDR3 is TGTGCCAGCAGCTTAGTTACGGGAGGGCAAGAGACCCAGTACTTC.

This chain joins TRBV10-3 and TRBJ2-1; possible D gene TRBD2, 5 bases. The CDR3 runs to 13 residues. Germline CDR1 reads ENHRY; CDR2 reads SYGVKD. V was pared by 3 bases and J by 4 bases, with 7 bases between. CDR3 amino acids: CAISDTGYNEQFF. The CDR3, as DNA: TGTGCCATCAGTGATACGGGGTACAATGAGCAGTTCTTC.

The genes are TRBV30 and TRBJ2-7; maybe TRBD2 (6 bases). Trimming took 1 base from V and 4 from J, leaving 11 bases between them. CDR1 is GTSNPN and CDR2 is SVGIG in the germline V gene (reference sequence). This CDR3 has 13 amino acids. The CDR3 DNA follows: TGTGCCTGGAGTGCCGGAGGGAAATACGAGCAGTACTTC. Its protein product is CAWSAGGKYEQYF.

This rearrangement joins TRBV7-9 to TRBJ2-7, with 9 nucleotides matching TRBD1. Germline V gene sequence: CDR1 SEHNR, CDR2 FQNEAQ (reference sequence). The V and J ends lost 5 bases and 7 bases, in that order; junction bases with no gene match: 9. The CDR3 is 14 amino acids. Written as DNA, the CDR3 is TGTGCCAGCAGCCCGGGACAGGGCACTAGGGAGCAGTACTTC. This translates into CASSPGQGTREQYF.

This sequence joins TRBV7-2 and TRBJ2-3; 10 nucleotides match TRBD2. The J segment lost 5 bases and the V segment lost 7 bases, leaving 12 bases of the junction unmatched. Germline assignment: CDR1 SGHTA and CDR2 FQGNSA. The CDR3 consists of 16 residues. The CDR3 region is CASTLWLAGAVDTQYF. The CDR3 region has the DNA TGTGCCAGCACCCTATGGCTAGCGGGAGCCGTAGATACGCAGTATTTT.

This chain uses TRBV2 with TRBJ1-1, with a tentative D call TRBD1 (6 bases). The CDR3 runs to 14 residues. Germline CDR1 reads SNHLY; CDR2 reads FYNNEI. Trimming stripped 6 bases from V and 1 base from J, with 12 bases between. CDR3 nucleotides: TGTGCCAGCAGGGTAGGACAGCGGAACACTGAAGCTTTCTTT. Translated, it gives CASRVGQRNTEAFF.

This clone was recorded once. The V call is TRBV30, the J call TRBJ1-1; no firm D call. The CDR3 contains 13 residues. Germline lookup yields CDR1 GTSNPN and CDR2 SVGIG (reference sequence). Trimming removed 0 bases at V and 4 bases at J, with 9 bases between. CDR3 DNA: TGTGCCTGGAGTGTACTAGAGAGCACTGAAGCTTTCTTT. It codes for CAWSVLESTEAFF.

The chain links TRBV5-1 to TRBJ1-1; D is unresolved. CDR1 and CDR2 from the germline V gene are SGHRS and YFSETQ. There are 14 residues in the CDR3. The V gene lost 1 base and the J gene lost 6 bases, with 13 bases spanning the gap. The CDR3 bases are TGCGCCAGCAGCTTGACAGCCGGAACGGCTGAAGCTTTCTTT. Amino acids: CASSLTAGTAEAFF.

The table lists this clone with a few counts. This rearrangement joins TRBV11-3 to TRBJ2-7; D gene uncertain. This CDR3 has 15 amino acids. Per germline, CDR1 SGHNT and CDR2 YENEEA. The V end lost 1 base, the J end lost 0 bases, and 10 bases lay between the germline ends. Written as DNA, the CDR3 is TGTGCCAGCAGCTTAGTCGAGGCCAACTCCTACGAGCAGTACTTC. Protein product: CASSLVEANSYEQYF. Full variable domain (missing parts from reference TRBV11-3 and TRBJ2-7): EAGVVQSPRYKIIEKKQPVAFWCNPISGHNTLYWYLQNLGQGPELLIRYENEEAVDDSQLPKDRFSAERLKGVDSTLKIQPAELGDSAVYLCASSLVEANSYEQYFGPGTRLTVT.

V usage is TRBV5-1 and J usage is TRBJ2-2, with a tentative D call TRBD1 (6 bases). V was clipped by 2 bases and J by 4 bases, with 12 bases between them. The germline V gene encodes CDR1 SGHRS and CDR2 YFSETQ. This CDR3 is 15 amino acids long. The CDR3 protein is CASSFGTLGTGELFF. The DNA of the CDR3 is TGCGCCAGCAGCTTCGGGACATTGGGCACCGGGGAGCTGTTTTTT.